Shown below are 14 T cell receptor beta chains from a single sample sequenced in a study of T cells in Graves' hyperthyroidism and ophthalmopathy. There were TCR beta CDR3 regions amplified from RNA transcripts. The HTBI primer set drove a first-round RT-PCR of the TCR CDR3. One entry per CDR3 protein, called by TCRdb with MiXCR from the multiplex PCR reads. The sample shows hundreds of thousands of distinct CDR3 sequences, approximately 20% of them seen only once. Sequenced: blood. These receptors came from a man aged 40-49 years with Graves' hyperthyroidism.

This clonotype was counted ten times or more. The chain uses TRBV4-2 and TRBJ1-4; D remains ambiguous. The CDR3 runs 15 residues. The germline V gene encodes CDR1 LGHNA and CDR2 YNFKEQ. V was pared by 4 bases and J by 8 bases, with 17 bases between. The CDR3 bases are TGTGCCAGCAGCCGTGAGGGAGACGTAGAAGAAAAACTGTTTTTT. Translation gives CASSREGDVEEKLFF.

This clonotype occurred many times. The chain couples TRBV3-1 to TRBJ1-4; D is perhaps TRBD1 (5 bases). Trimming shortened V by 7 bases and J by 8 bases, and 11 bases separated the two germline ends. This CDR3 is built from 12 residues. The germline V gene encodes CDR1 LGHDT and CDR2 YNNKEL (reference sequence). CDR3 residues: CASKRGREKLFF. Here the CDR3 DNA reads TGTGCCAGCAAGAGGGGTAGAGAAAAACTGTTTTTT.

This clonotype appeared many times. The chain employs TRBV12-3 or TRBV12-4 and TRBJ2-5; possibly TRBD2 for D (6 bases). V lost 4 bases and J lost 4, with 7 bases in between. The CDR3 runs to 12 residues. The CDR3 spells CASSSGVETQYF. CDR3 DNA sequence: TGTGCCAGCAGTTCGGGGGTAGAGACCCAGTACTTC.

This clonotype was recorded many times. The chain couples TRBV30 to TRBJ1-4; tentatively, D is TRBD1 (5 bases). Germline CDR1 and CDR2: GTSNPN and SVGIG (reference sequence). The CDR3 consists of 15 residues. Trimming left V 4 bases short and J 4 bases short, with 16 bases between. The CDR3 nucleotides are TGTGCCTGGACCCAGGGAGGAGGGGTTAATGAAAAACTGTTTTTT. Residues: CAWTQGGGVNEKLFF.

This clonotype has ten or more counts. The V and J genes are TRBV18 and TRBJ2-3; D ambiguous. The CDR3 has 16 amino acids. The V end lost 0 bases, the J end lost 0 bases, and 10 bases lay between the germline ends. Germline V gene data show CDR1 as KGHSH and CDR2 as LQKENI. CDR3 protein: CASSPPFEASTDTQYF. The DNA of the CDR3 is TGTGCCAGCTCACCACCGTTTGAGGCCAGCACAGATACGCAGTATTTT. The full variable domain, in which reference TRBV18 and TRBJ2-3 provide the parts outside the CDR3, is NAGVMQNPRHLVRRRGQEARLRCSPMKGHSHVYWYRQLPEEGLKFMVYLQKENIIDESGMPKERFSAEFPKEGPSILRIQQVVRGDSAAYFCASSPPFEASTDTQYFGPGTRLTVL.

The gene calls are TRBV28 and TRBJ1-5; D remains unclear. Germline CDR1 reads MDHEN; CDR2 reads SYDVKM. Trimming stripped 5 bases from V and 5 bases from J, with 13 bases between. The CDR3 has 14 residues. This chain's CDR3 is CASSPSLGDQPQHF. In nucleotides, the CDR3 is TGTGCCAGCAGTCCCAGTCTTGGCGATCAGCCCCAGCATTTT.

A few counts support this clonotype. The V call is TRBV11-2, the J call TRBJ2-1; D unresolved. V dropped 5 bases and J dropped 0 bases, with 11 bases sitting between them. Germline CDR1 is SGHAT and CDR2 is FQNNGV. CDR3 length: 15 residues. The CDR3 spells CASSQTASSYNEQFF. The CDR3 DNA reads TGTGCCAGCAGCCAAACTGCAAGCTCCTACAATGAGCAGTTCTTC.

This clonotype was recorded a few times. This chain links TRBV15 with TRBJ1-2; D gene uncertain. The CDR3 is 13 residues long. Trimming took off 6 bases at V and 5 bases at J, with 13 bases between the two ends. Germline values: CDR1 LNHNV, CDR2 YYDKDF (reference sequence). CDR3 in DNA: TGTGCCACCAGAAAGGAACGGCTATATGGCTACACCTTC. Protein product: CATRKERLYGYTF.

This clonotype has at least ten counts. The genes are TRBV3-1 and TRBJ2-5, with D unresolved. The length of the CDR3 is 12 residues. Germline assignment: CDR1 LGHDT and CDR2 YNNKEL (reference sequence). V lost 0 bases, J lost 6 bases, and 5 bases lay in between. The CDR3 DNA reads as TGTGCCAGCAGCCAAGATTCCCAGACCCAGTACTTC. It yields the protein CASSQDSQTQYF.

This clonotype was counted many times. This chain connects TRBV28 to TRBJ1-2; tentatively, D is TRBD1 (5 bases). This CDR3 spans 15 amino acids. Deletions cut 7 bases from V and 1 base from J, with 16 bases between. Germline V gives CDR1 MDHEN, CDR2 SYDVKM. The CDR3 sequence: CASKVGPMYNYGYTF. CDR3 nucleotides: TGTGCCAGCAAGGTGGGGCCGATGTATAACTATGGCTACACCTTC.

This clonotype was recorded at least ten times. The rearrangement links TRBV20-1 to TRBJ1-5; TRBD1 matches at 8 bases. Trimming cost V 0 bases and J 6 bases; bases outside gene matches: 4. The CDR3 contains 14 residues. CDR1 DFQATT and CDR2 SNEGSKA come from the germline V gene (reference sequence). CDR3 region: CSARDRTGFQPQHF. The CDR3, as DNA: TGCAGTGCTAGAGATAGGACAGGGTTTCAGCCCCAGCATTTT.

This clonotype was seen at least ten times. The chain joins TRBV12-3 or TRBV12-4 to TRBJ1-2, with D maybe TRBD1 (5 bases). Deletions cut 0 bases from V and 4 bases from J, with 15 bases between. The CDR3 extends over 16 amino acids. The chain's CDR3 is CASSLAPGSLGYGYTF. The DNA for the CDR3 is TGTGCCAGCAGTTTAGCTCCAGGGTCTCTGGGCTATGGCTACACCTTC.

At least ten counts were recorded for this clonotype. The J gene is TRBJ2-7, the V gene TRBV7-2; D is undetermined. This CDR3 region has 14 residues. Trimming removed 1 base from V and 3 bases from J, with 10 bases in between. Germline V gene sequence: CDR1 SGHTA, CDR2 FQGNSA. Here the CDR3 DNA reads TGTGCCAGCAGCTTAGTTGACACCTACTACGAGCAGTACTTC. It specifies CASSLVDTYYEQYF.

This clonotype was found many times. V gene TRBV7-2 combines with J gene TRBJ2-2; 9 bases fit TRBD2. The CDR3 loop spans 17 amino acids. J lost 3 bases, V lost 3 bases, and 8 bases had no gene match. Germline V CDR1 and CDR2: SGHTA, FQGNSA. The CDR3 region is CASSLIAGVGHTGELFF. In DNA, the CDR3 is TGTGCCAGCAGCTTGATAGCGGGGGTTGGTCACACCGGGGAGCTGTTTTTT.